These 14 T cell receptor beta chains were sequenced from one sample in a study of PD-1 blockade in classical Hodgkin lymphoma. Method: immunoSEQ multiplex PCR; TCRdb's copy keeps in-frame clones and lacks some. Counted here are around 65,000 clones, approximately 90% occurring once; the ten biggest clones make up 14% to 15%. Each and every patient relapsed after autologous stem cell transplantation, and patients got differing brentuximab vedotin exposure. Sequenced material: peripheral blood mononuclear cells (PBMCs), taken at baseline. The receptor set was obtained from a human donor with classical Hodgkin lymphoma.

This chain links TRBV15 with TRBJ2-3; 8 nucleotides line up with TRBD1. With 2 bases clipped from V and 6 bases from J, the junction kept 4 bases outside the gene matches. Germline lookup yields CDR1 LNHNV and CDR2 YYDKDF (reference sequence). CDR3 length equals 14 residues. The CDR3 here is CATSRFRGLDTQYF. DNA of the CDR3: TGTGCCACCAGCAGATTCAGGGGGCTGGATACGCAGTATTTT. Based on the CDR3 plus reference TRBV15 and TRBJ2-3, the full variable domain is DAMVIQNPRYQVTQFGKPVTLSCSQTLNHNVMYWYQQKSSQAPKLLFHYYDKDFNNEADTPDNFQSRRPNTSFCFLDIRSPGLGDTAMYLCATSRFRGLDTQYFGPGTRLTVL.

The rearrangement uses TRBV7-9 and TRBJ2-3; 14 bases agree with TRBD2. There are 15 residues in the CDR3. The J segment lost 5 bases and the V segment lost 3 bases, leaving 1 base of the junction unmatched. Per the germline V gene, CDR1 is SEHNR and CDR2 is FQNEAQ (reference sequence). In nucleotides, the CDR3 is TGTGCCAGCAGCTTGGGGACTAGCGGGGGAGATACGCAGTATTTT. Translating it yields CASSLGTSGGDTQYF.

The chain employs TRBV29-1 and TRBJ2-5; D uncertain. V lost 4 bases to trimming and J lost 3 bases, with 15 bases between them. Germline V gives CDR1 SQVTM, CDR2 ANQGSEA. This CDR3 contains 14 residues. The CDR3 region is CSVGLGSAEETQYF. The CDR3 coding sequence is TGCAGCGTTGGCTTGGGCAGCGCTGAAGAGACCCAGTACTTC.

This clone is a singleton in its sample. The CDR3, as DNA: TGTGCCAGCAACCCCCGACAGGGGCCTGAGCAGTTCTTC. The encoded protein is CASNPRQGPEQFF. This chain connects TRBV6-6 to TRBJ2-1, with 8 bases aligning to TRBD1. V gave up 7 bases and J gave up 9 bases; unmatched junction bases: 8. The CDR3 extends over 13 amino acids. Germline CDR1 reads MNHNY; CDR2 reads SVGAGI (reference sequence).

The DNA of the CDR3 is TGCGCCAGCAGCCAAGAATACAGGGTGGTCATTCAGTACTTC. Translating gives CASSQEYRVVIQYF. The rearrangement links TRBV4-1 to TRBJ2-4; D perhaps matches TRBD1 (6 bases). V shed 0 bases and J shed 9 bases, with 12 bases lying between them. Germline V gene data show CDR1 as MGHRA and CDR2 as YSYEKL. This CDR3 is 14 amino acids long.

This chain connects TRBV5-6 to TRBJ1-2; no reliable D call. The V and J ends lost 4 bases and 7 bases respectively, with 14 bases between them. The germline gives CDR1 SGHDT, CDR2 YYEEEE. CDR3 size: 13 residues. The CDR3 DNA reads TGTGCCAGCAGCCCCCCGAGGGATGTTGGCTACACCTTC. It yields the protein CASSPPRDVGYTF.

This chain links TRBV5-4 with TRBJ2-3, with D possibly TRBD2 on 5 matching bases. Per germline, CDR1 SGHNT and CDR2 YYREEE (reference sequence). The CDR3 is 14 residues long. V was trimmed by 2 bases and J by 3 bases, leaving 10 bases between them. This chain's CDR3 is CASSFPDWTDTQYF. In DNA form, the CDR3 reads TGTGCCAGCAGCTTCCCGGACTGGACAGATACGCAGTATTTT.

The chain links TRBV6-5 to TRBJ1-2; possibly TRBD1 for D (5 bases). The CDR3 runs 14 residues. Germline values: CDR1 MNHEY, CDR2 SVGAGI. V was pared by 2 bases and J by 5 bases, with 12 bases between. The CDR3 loop reads CASSYAGARYGYTF. The CDR3 coding sequence is TGTGCCAGCAGTTACGCCGGGGCGCGATATGGCTACACCTTC.

This chain joins TRBV18 and TRBJ2-1; 8 bases are shared with TRBD1. Trimming removed 3 bases from V and 7 bases from J; junction bases left unmatched: 2. Germline-derived CDR1 and CDR2 are KGHSH and LQKENI. This CDR3 has 13 residues. CDR3 DNA: TGTGCCAGCTCACCGGGACAGGCGAATGAGCAGTTCTTC. Translating gives CASSPGQANEQFF.

This chain uses TRBV7-2 with TRBJ2-3; D is ambiguous. The V end was cut by 3 bases, the J end by 4 bases, with 11 bases between. The CDR3 sequence is 14 residues long. Per germline, CDR1 SGHTA and CDR2 FQGNSA. The CDR3 region is CASSFLSGSDTQYF. The CDR3 bases are TGTGCCAGCAGCTTTTTATCGGGTTCAGATACGCAGTATTTT.

The rearrangement links TRBV27 to TRBJ2-7; TRBD2 agrees at 8 bases. V trimming: 5 bases; J trimming: 1 base; junction bases outside the gene matches: 7. The CDR3 is made up of 15 amino acids. Germline-derived CDR1 and CDR2 are MNHEY and SMNVEV (reference sequence). The CDR3 coding sequence is TGTGCCAGCAGTATTCAGCGGGGGACTTCCTACGAGCAGTACTTC. Its protein product is CASSIQRGTSYEQYF.

This chain connects TRBV5-1 to TRBJ1-2; TRBD1 aligns across 7 bases. The germline V gene has CDR1 SGHRS and CDR2 YFSETQ. The CDR3 extends over 14 amino acids. J was trimmed by 6 bases and V by 2 bases; bases with no gene match: 7. CDR3 amino acids: CASSFAGGGNGYTF. CDR3 in DNA: TGCGCCAGCAGCTTCGCAGGGGGAGGGAATGGCTACACCTTC.

This chain links TRBV29-1 with TRBJ1-1, with 10 positions matching TRBD1. This CDR3 comprises 14 residues. Germline trimming cut 5 bases from V and 3 bases from J; bases unmatched to any gene: 6. Germline loops: CDR1 SQVTM, CDR2 ANQGSEA. Written as DNA, the CDR3 is TGCAGCGTTTATTTGACAGGGGGCTACACTGAAGCTTTCTTT. Its translation is CSVYLTGGYTEAFF.

The J gene is TRBJ2-7, the V gene TRBV27; D possibly matches TRBD1 or TRBD2 (7 bases each). Germline-derived CDR1 and CDR2 are MNHEY and SMNVEV (reference sequence). This CDR3 contains 15 residues. Trimming took off 0 bases at V and 5 bases at J, with 14 bases between the two ends. The chain's CDR3 is CASSLSAGGGNEQYF. The CDR3 nucleotides read TGTGCCAGCAGTTTATCGGCAGGGGGAGGGAACGAGCAGTACTTC.